This T cell receptor (beta chain) comes out of a study of T-cell reconstitution after alpha-beta-depleted transplantation in children. This clonotype turned up a few times. The target antigen is unknown. Preparing the TCRbeta library involved the use of unique molecular identifiers. One entry per CDR3 protein, called by TCRdb with MiXCR from the PCR reads. The sample holds more than 400,000 distinct CDR3 sequences, over 40% seen once. Findings and caveats of the study: T-cell counts and diversity were attributed mostly to newly produced T cells one year after transplant. After transplant, at about two months, alpha-beta T cells were reportedly derived from several hundred expanded graft clones. For some patients, TCRbeta diversity was high at day 60 because of recipient T cells and thymic progenitors that survived.

In germline, CDR1 is KGHSH, CDR2 LQKENI. Trimming pared 4 bases from V and 1 base from J, leaving 14 bases between. CDR3 size: 15 residues. This clonotype was obtained from a girl aged 2 to 10 with aplastic anemia, due to receive a stem cell transplant. The gene calls are TRBV18 and TRBJ2-7, with TRBD1 as a possible D gene (6 bases). Specimen: PBMCs, collected before TCRalphabeta/CD19-depleted stem cell transplant. The CDR3 DNA sequence: TGTGCCAGCTCACGTACAGGGCATAGTTCCTACGAGCAGTACTTC. Its translation is CASSRTGHSSYEQYF.